The 15 T cell receptor beta chains below come from one sample, sequenced in a study of blood T cell repertoires in COVID-19. Sequenced by immunoSEQ multiplex PCR; TCRdb stores in-frame clones only, minus some. The sample has a few hundred thousand clones; about 90% are singletons. The sequencing sample was made of peripheral blood. Receptors originate from a woman aged 30 to 39 with COVID-19, enrolled during active disease.

This chain connects TRBV6-5 to TRBJ1-6, with D tentatively TRBD1 (6 bases). The germline V gene encodes CDR1 MNHEY and CDR2 SVGAGI. V shed 0 bases and J shed 7 bases, with 10 bases lying between them. CDR3 size: 15 residues. The CDR3 protein is CASSYSRTENSPLHF. The CDR3 DNA is TGTGCCAGCAGTTACTCGAGGACAGAAAATTCACCCCTCCACTTT.

The chain carries TRBV2 and TRBJ1-5; TRBD1 might be the D (6 bases). Trimming removed 4 bases from V and 3 bases from J, with 13 bases in between. Germline-derived CDR1 and CDR2 are SNHLY and FYNNEI. The CDR3 extends over 15 amino acids. The CDR3 DNA reads as TGTGCCAGCAGTGGCGGGGGCTCTCACAATCAGCCCCAGCATTTT. Its translation is CASSGGGSHNQPQHF.

This chain uses TRBV12-3 or TRBV12-4 with TRBJ2-1; perhaps TRBD2 as D (7 bases). Trimming took off 7 bases at V and 8 bases at J, with 15 bases between the two ends. CDR3 length equals 13 residues. In nucleotides, the CDR3 is TGTGCCAGCACCTTGGGGGGGCCCCATGAGCAGTTCTTC. It encodes CASTLGGPHEQFF.

The chain is built from TRBV6-5 and TRBJ2-3; 12 nucleotides line up with TRBD2. Looked up from germline, CDR1 is MNHEY and CDR2 is SVGAGI. The CDR3 is 15 amino acids. Trimming removed 5 bases from V and 3 bases from J; junction bases left unmatched: 3. The CDR3 region is CASSSTSGGTDTQYF. The DNA of the CDR3 is TGTGCCAGCAGTAGCACTAGCGGGGGGACAGATACGCAGTATTTT.

This sequence joins TRBV13 and TRBJ1-2; 10 bases fit TRBD1. The germline CDR1 and CDR2 sequences are PRHDT and FYEKMQ (reference sequence). This CDR3 spans 14 amino acids. V was pared by 5 bases and J by 4 bases, with 4 bases of the junction left unmatched. The CDR3 DNA follows: TGTGCCAGCAGCCCCCGGACAGGGGGCTATGGCTACACCTTC. Translating it yields CASSPRTGGYGYTF.

In its sample, this clone was seen a few times. Here the CDR3 reads CASSQVEGGVPQHF. Here the CDR3 DNA reads TGCGCCAGCAGCCAAGTGGAAGGCGGTGTTCCCCAGCATTTT. The chain uses TRBV4-1 and TRBJ1-5, with D uncertain. The CDR3 has 14 residues. The V gene lost 1 base and the J gene lost 10 bases, with 14 bases spanning the gap. CDR1 is MGHRA, CDR2 YSYEKL, per germline.

The chain is built from TRBV21-1 and TRBJ1-1. TRBV21-1 is a pseudogene. The CDR3 extends over 13 amino acids. This CDR3 reads CASSKESVTEAFF. The CDR3 region has the DNA TGTGCCAGCAGCAAAGAATCTGTTACTGAAGCTTTCTTT.

The chain has TRBV3-1 (or the pseudogene TRBV3-2) and TRBJ1-1, with D possibly matching TRBD1 (6 bases). Germline values: CDR1 LGHDT, CDR2 YNNKEL (reference sequence). This CDR3 comprises 15 residues. Trimming pared 6 bases from V and 0 bases from J, leaving 14 bases between. This CDR3 reads CASSLGGQLNTEAFF. Here the CDR3 DNA reads TGTGCCAGCAGTCTCGGGGGGCAGCTGAACACTGAAGCTTTCTTT.

The chain uses TRBV6-2 or TRBV6-3 and TRBJ2-3, with 8 bases identical to TRBD2. The length of the CDR3 is 16 residues. Trimming removed 5 bases from V and 2 bases from J; junction bases left unmatched: 9. CDR1 MNHEY and CDR2 SVGEGT come from the germline V gene. The DNA for the CDR3 is TGTGCCAGCAGTCCCGACCCAGCGGGGGCCACAGATACGCAGTATTTT. Amino acids: CASSPDPAGATDTQYF.

This chain connects TRBV5-1 to TRBJ1-2; D remains ambiguous. CDR1 is SGHRS and CDR2 is YFSETQ in the germline V gene. The CDR3 loop spans 13 amino acids. V was clipped by 1 base and J by 8 bases, with 12 bases between them. CDR3 sequence (DNA): TGCGCCAGCAGCTTGACCACAGCGGGCGGCTACACCTTC. Encoded protein: CASSLTTAGGYTF.

The V call is TRBV6-5, the J call TRBJ1-5; D unresolved. Trimming took 6 bases from V and 7 from J, leaving 13 bases between them. The CDR3 contains 13 residues. Germline V gene sequence: CDR1 MNHEY, CDR2 SVGAGI. The CDR3 DNA is TGTGCCAGCAGCCAAGAGCGTAGGCAGCCCCAGCATTTT. As protein: CASSQERRQPQHF.

The V gene is TRBV7-3, the J gene TRBJ2-3; the match to TRBD2 covers 11 bases. The CDR3 consists of 16 residues. CDR1 and CDR2 (germline): SGHTA, FQGTGA. Trimming at V came to 2 bases and at J to 5 bases, leaving 6 bases not matched to a gene. CDR3 coding DNA: TGTGCCAGCAGCTTAGGCCTAGCGGGGGGTGGAGATACGCAGTATTTT. Its protein is CASSLGLAGGGDTQYF. The full variable domain, with the rest looked up from reference TRBV7-3 and TRBJ2-3, is GAGVSQTPSNKVTEKGKYVELRCDPISGHTALYWYRQSLGQGPEFLIYFQGTGAADDSGLPNDRFFAVRPEGSVSTLKIQRTERGDSAVYLCASSLGLAGGGDTQYFGPGTRLTVL.

The CDR3 loop reads CASSLASGGAYEQYV. CDR3 nucleotides: TGTGCCAGCAGTTTAGCCAGCGGGGGGGCCTACGAGCAGTACGTC. The V and J genes are TRBV28 and TRBJ2-7; 10 positions match TRBD2. Germline assignment: CDR1 MDHEN and CDR2 SYDVKM. The CDR3 consists of 15 residues. After removal of 2 bases from V and 2 bases from J, the junction contained 3 bases not matched to a gene.

This sequence joins TRBV7-2 and TRBJ2-3, with D possibly TRBD1 on 5 matching bases. V was trimmed by 5 bases and J by 3 bases, leaving 18 bases between them. CDR1 is SGHTA and CDR2 is FQGNSA in the germline V gene. The CDR3 is made up of 16 amino acids. CDR3: CASSKSRVTVTDTQYF. The DNA for the CDR3 is TGTGCCAGCAGCAAAAGCAGGGTGACGGTAACAGATACGCAGTATTTT.

The V and J genes are TRBV27 and TRBJ2-1; D gene unclear. Between the trimmed V and J ends, which lost 2 bases and 6 bases, there was a span of 14 bases. This CDR3 contains 15 residues. Germline V gene lookup returns CDR1 MNHEY and CDR2 SMNVEV (reference sequence). CDR3 amino acids: CASSLANSGPNEQFF. Written as DNA, the CDR3 is TGTGCCAGCAGTTTAGCGAACAGTGGGCCCAATGAGCAGTTCTTC.